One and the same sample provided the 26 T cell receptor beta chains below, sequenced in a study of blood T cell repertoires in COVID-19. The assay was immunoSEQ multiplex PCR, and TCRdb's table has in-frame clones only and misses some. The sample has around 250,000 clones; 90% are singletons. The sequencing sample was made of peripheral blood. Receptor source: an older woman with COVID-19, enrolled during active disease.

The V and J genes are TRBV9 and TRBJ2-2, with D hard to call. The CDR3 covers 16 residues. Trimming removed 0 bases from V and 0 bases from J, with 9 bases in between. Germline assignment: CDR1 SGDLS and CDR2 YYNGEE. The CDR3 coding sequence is TGTGCCAGCAGCGTAGGTTCACACGCGAACACCGGGGAGCTGTTTTTT. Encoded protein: CASSVGSHANTGELFF.

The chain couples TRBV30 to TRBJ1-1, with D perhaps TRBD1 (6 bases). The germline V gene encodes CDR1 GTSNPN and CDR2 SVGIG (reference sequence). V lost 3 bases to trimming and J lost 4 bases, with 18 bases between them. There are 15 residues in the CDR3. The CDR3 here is CAWSPLLDRGTEAFF. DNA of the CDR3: TGTGCCTGGAGCCCCCTCCTGGACAGAGGCACTGAAGCTTTCTTT.

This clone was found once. CDR3 region: CASCSLGSDNSPLHF. The CDR3 DNA sequence: TGTGCCAGCTGTTCTCTCGGGTCCGATAATTCACCCCTCCACTTT. The chain joins TRBV18 to TRBJ1-6; D not resolved. Trimming removed 7 bases at V and 5 bases at J, with 15 bases between. This CDR3 spans 15 amino acids. The germline gives CDR1 KGHSH, CDR2 LQKENI.

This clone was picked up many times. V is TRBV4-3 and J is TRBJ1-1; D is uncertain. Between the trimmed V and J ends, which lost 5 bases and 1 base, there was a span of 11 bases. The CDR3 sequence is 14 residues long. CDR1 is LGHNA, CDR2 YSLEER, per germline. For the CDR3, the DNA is TGCGCCAGCAGCAAGGCGGGAGGGAACACTGAAGCTTTCTTT. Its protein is CASSKAGGNTEAFF.

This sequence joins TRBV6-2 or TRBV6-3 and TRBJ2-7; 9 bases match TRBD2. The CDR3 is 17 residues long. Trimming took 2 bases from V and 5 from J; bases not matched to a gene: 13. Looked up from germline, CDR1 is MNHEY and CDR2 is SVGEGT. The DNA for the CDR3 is TGTGCCAGCAGTTACCCGACGACTAGCGGAGTCAGCGACGAGCAGTACTTC. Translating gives CASSYPTTSGVSDEQYF.

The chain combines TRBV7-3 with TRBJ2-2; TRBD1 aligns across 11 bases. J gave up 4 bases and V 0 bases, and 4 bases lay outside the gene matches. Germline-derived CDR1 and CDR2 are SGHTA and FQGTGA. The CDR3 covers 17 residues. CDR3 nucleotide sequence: TGTGCCAGCAGCTTAACCCGGGACAGGGGGTTCACCGGGGAGCTGTTTTTT. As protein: CASSLTRDRGFTGELFF. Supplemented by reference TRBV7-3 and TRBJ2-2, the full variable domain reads GAGVSQTPSNKVTEKGKYVELRCDPISGHTALYWYRQSLGQGPEFLIYFQGTGAADDSGLPNDRFFAVRPEGSVSTLKIQRTERGDSAVYLCASSLTRDRGFTGELFFGEGSRLTVL.

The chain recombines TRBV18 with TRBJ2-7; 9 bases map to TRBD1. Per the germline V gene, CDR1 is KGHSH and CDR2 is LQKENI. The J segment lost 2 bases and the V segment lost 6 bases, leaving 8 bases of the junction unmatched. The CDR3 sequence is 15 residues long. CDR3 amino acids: CASSLLDRGAYEQYF. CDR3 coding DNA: TGTGCCAGCTCTCTTTTGGACAGGGGTGCCTACGAGCAGTACTTC.

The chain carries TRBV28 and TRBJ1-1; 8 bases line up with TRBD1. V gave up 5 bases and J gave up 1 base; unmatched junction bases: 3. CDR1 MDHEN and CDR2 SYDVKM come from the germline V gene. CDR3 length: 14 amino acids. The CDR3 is CASSPDRGNTEAFF. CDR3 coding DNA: TGTGCCAGCAGTCCCGACAGGGGGAACACTGAAGCTTTCTTT. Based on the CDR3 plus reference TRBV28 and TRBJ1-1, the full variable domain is DVKVTQSSRYLVKRTGEKVFLECVQDMDHENMFWYRQDPGLGLRLIYFSYDVKMKEKGDIPEGYSVSREKKERFSLILESASTNQTSMYLCASSPDRGNTEAFFGQGTRLTVV.

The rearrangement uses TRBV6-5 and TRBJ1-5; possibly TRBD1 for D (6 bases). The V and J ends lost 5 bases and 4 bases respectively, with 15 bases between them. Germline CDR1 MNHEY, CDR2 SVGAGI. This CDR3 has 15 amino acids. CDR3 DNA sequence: TGTGCCAGCAGTACGGGGGGGGCAGGAAATCAGCCCCAGCATTTT. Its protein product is CASSTGGAGNQPQHF.

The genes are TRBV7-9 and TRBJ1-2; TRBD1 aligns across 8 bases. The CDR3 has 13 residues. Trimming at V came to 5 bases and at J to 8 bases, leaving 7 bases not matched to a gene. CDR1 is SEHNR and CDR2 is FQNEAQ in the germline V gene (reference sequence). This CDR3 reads CASSQTQGAGYTF. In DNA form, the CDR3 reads TGTGCCAGCAGCCAAACCCAGGGGGCGGGCTACACCTTC.

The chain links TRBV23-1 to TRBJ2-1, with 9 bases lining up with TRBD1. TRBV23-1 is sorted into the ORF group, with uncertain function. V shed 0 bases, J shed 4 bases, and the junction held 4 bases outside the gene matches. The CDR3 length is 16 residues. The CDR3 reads CASSQSGQGTYNEQFF. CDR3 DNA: TGCGCCAGCAGTCAATCGGGACAGGGAACGTACAATGAGCAGTTCTTC.

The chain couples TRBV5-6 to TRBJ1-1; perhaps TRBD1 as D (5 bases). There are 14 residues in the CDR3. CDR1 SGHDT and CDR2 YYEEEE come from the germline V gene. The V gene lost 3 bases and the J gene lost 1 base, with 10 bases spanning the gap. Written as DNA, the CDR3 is TGTGCCAGCAGCTCCTCGGACACGAACACTGAAGCTTTCTTT. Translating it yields CASSSSDTNTEAFF.

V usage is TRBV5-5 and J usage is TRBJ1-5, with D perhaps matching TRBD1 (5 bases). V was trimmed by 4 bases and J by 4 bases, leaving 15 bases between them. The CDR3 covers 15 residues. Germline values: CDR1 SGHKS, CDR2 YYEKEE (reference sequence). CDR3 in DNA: TGTGCCAGCAGCAAGGACACCGGGCGGAATCAGCCCCAGCATTTT. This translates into CASSKDTGRNQPQHF.

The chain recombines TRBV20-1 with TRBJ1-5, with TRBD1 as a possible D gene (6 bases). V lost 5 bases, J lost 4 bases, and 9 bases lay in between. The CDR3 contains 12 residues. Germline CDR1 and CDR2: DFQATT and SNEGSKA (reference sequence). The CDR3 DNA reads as TGCAGTGCTGGTGACAGGAATCAGCCCCAGCATTTT. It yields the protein CSAGDRNQPQHF.

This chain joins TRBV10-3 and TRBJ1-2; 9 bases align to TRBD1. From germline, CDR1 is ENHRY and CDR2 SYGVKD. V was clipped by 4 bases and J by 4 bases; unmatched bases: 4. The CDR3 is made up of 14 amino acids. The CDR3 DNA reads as TGTGCCATCAGTGCGGGACAGGGATCCTATGGCTACACCTTC. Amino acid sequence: CAISAGQGSYGYTF.

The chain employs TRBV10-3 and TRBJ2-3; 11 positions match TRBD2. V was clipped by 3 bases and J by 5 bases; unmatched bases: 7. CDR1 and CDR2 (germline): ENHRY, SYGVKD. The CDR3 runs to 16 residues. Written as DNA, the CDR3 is TGTGCCATCAGTGAAATAGCGGGGGGGCCAGTAGATACGCAGTATTTT. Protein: CAISEIAGGPVDTQYF.

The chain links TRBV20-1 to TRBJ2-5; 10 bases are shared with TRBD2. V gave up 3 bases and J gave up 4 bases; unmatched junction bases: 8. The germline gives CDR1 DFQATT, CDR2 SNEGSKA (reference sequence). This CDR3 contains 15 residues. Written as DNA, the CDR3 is TGCAGTGCTAGTGTCAGCGGGGGGGAGGGAGAGACCCAGTACTTC. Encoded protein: CSASVSGGEGETQYF.

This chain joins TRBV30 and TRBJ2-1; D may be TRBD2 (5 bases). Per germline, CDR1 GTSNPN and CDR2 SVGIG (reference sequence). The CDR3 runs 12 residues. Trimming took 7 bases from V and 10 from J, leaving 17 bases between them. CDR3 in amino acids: CALGGTPLEQFF. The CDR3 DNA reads TGTGCCTTAGGAGGAACCCCGCTGGAGCAGTTCTTC.

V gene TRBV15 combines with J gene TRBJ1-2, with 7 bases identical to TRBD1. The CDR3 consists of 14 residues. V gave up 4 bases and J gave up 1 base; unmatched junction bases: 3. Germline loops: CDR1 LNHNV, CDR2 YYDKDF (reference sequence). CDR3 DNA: TGTGCCACCAGCATGTACAGGGGTAACTATGGCTACACCTTC. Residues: CATSMYRGNYGYTF.

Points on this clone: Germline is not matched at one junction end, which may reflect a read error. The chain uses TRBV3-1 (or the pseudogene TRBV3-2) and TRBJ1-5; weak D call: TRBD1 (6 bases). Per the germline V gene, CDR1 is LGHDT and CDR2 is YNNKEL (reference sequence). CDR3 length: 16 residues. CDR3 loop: CANSQWQTGGNQPQHF. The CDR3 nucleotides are TGTGCCAACAGCCAATGGCAGACAGGAGGCAATCAGCCCCAGCATTTT.

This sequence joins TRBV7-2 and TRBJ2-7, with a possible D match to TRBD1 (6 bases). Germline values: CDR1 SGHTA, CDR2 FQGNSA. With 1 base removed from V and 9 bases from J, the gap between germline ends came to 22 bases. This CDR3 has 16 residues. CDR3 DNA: TGTGCCAGCAGCTTAGATCAATGGCAGGGGTCGACGGGGCAGTACTTC. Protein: CASSLDQWQGSTGQYF.

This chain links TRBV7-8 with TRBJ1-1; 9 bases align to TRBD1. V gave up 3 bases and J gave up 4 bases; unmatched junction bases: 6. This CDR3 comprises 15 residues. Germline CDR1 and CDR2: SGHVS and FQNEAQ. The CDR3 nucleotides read TGTGCCAGCAGCTTCGCTACAGGGGGCATCACTGAAGCTTTCTTT. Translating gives CASSFATGGITEAFF.

The CDR3 DNA is TGCGCCAGCAGCCAAGGCCTCCAGACAGGTTACACTGAAGCTTTCTTT. It codes for CASSQGLQTGYTEAFF. The chain recombines TRBV4-3 with TRBJ1-1; possibly TRBD1 for D (6 bases). Germline CDR1 and CDR2: LGHNA and YSLEER. CDR3 length equals 16 residues. The V end was cut by 1 base, the J end by 3 bases, with 15 bases between.

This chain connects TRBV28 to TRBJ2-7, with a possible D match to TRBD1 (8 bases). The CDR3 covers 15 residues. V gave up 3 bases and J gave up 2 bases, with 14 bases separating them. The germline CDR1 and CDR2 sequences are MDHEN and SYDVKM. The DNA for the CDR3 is TGTGCCAGCAGTTTCAACAGGGGGGGAACCTACGAGCAGTACTTC. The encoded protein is CASSFNRGGTYEQYF.

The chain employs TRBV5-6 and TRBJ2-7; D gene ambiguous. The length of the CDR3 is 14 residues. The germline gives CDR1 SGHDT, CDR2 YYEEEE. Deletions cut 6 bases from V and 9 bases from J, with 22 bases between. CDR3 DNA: TGTGCCAGCACCACGGTCGGTAACGCCCCGTCGCAGTACTTC. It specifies CASTTVGNAPSQYF. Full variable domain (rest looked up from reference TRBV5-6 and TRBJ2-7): DAGVTQSPTHLIKTRGQQVTLRCSPKSGHDTVSWYQQALGQGPQFIFQYYEEEERQRGNFPDRFSGHQFPNYSSELNVNALLLGDSALYLCASTTVGNAPSQYFGPGTRLTVT.

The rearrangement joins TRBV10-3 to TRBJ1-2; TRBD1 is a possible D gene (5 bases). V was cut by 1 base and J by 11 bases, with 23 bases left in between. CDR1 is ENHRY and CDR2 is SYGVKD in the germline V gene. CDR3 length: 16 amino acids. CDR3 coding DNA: TGTGCCATCAGTGAGTGGGGTCAGGGCTTAGCCCCAGGATACACCTTC. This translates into CAISEWGQGLAPGYTF.